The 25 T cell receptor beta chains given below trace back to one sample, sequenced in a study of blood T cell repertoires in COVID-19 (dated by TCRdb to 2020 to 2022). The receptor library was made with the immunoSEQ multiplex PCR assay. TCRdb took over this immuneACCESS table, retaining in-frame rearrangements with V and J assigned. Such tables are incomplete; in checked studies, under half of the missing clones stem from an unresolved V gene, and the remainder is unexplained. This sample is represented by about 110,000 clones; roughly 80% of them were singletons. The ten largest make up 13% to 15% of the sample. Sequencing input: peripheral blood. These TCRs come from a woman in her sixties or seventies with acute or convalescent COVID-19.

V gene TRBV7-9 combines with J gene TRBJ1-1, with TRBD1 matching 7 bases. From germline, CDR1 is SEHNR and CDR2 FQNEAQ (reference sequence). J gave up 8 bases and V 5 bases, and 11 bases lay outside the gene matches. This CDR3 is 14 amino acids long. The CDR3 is CASSHSDRSREAFF. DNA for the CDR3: TGTGCCAGCAGCCATTCGGACAGGTCTAGGGAAGCTTTCTTT. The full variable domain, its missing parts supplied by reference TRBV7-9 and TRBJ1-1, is DTGVSQNPRHKITKRGQNVTFRCDPISEHNRLYWYRQTLGQGPEFLTYFQNEAQLEKSRLLSDRFSAERPKGSFSTLEIQRTEQGDSAMYLCASSHSDRSREAFFGQGTRLTVV.

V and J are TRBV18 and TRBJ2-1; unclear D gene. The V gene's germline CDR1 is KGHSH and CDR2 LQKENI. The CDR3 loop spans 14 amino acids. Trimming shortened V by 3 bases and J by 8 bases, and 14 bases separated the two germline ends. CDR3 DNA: TGTGCCAGCTCACCCCCCCGGGTTAGACATGAGCAGTTCTTC. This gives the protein CASSPPRVRHEQFF.

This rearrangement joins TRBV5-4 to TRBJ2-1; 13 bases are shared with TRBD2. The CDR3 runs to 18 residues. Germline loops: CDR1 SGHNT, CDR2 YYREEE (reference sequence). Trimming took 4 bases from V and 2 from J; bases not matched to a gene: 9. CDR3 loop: CASSLGLAGNPTYNEQFF. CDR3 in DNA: TGTGCCAGCAGCCTGGGACTAGCGGGGAATCCTACCTACAATGAGCAGTTCTTC.

The CDR3 is CASSWDDRSYEQYF. DNA of the CDR3: TGTGCCAGCAGTTGGGACGACAGGAGCTACGAGCAGTACTTC. V usage is TRBV27 and J usage is TRBJ2-7, with D perhaps matching TRBD1 (6 bases). The CDR3 consists of 14 residues. V was cut by 4 bases and J by 3 bases, with 13 bases left in between. Per germline, CDR1 MNHEY and CDR2 SMNVEV (reference sequence).

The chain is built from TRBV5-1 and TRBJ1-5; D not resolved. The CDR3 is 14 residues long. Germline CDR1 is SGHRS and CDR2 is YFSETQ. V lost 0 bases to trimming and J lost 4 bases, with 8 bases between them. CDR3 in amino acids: CASSLEPDNQPQHF. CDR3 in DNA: TGCGCCAGCAGCTTGGAGCCCGATAATCAGCCCCAGCATTTT.

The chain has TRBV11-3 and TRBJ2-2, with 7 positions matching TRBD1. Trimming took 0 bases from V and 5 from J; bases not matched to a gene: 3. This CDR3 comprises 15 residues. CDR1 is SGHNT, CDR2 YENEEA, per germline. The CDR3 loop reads CASSLDGTATGELFF. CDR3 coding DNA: TGTGCCAGCAGCTTAGATGGGACAGCAACCGGGGAGCTGTTTTTT. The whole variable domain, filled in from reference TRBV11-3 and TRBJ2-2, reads EAGVVQSPRYKIIEKKQPVAFWCNPISGHNTLYWYLQNLGQGPELLIRYENEEAVDDSQLPKDRFSAERLKGVDSTLKIQPAELGDSAVYLCASSLDGTATGELFFGEGSRLTVL.

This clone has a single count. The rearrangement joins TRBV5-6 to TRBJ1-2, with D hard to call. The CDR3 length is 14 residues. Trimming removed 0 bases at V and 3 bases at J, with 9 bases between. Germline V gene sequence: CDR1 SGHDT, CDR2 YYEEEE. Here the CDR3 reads CASSLVTGDYGYTF. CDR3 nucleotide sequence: TGTGCCAGCAGCTTGGTCACGGGTGACTATGGCTACACCTTC.

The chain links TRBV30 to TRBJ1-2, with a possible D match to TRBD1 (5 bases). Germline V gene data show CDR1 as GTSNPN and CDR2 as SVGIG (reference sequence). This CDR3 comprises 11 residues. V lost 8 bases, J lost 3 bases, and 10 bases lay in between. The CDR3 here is CAAGPDYGYTF. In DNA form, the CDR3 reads TGTGCCGCAGGGCCGGACTATGGCTACACCTTC.

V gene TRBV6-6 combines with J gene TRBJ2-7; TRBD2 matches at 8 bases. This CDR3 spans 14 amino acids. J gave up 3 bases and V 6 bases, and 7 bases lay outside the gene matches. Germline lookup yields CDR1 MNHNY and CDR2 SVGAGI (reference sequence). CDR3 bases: TGTGCCAGCAGGGTTACTAGCGGAATCTACGAGCAGTACTTC. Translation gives CASRVTSGIYEQYF.

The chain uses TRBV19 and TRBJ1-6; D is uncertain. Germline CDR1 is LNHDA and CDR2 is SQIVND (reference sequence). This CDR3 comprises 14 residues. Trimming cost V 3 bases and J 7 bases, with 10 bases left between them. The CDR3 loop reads CASSMGRSNSPLHF. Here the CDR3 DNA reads TGTGCCAGTAGTATGGGGAGATCCAATTCACCCCTCCACTTT.

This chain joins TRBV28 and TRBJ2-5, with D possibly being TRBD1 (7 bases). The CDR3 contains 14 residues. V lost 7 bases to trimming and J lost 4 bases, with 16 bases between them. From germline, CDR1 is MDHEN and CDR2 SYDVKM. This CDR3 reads CASNEGRGVETQYF. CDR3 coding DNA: TGTGCCAGCAATGAGGGCAGGGGGGTAGAGACCCAGTACTTC.

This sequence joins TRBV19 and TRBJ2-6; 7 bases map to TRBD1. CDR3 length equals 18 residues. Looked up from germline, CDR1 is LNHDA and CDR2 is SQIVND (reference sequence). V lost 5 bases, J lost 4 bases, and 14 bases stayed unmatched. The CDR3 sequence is CASSLRDSSAWGANVLTF. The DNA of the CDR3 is TGTGCCAGTAGTCTACGGGACAGCTCGGCATGGGGGGCCAACGTCCTGACTTTC.

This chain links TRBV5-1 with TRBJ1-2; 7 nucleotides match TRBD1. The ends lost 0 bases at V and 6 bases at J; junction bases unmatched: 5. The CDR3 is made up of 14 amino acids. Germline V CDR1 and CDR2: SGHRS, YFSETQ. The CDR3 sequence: CASSLGTGSHGYTF. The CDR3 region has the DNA TGCGCCAGCAGCTTGGGGACAGGATCTCATGGCTACACCTTC. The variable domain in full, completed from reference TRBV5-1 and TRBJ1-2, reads KAGVTQTPRYLIKTRGQQVTLSCSPISGHRSVSWYQQTPGQGLQFLFEYFSETQRNKGNFPGRFSGRQFSNSRSEMNVSTLELGDSALYLCASSLGTGSHGYTFGSGTRLTVV.

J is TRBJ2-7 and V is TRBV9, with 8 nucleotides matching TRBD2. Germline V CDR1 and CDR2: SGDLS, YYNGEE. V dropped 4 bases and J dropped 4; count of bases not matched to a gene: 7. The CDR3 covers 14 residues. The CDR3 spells CASSRRGADYEQYF. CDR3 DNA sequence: TGTGCCAGCAGCAGGCGGGGGGCCGATTACGAGCAGTACTTC.

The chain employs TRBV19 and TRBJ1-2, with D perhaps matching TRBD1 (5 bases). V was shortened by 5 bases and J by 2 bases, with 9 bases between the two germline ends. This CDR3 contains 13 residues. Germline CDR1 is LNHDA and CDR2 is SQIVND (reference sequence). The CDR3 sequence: CASSVQGNYGYTF. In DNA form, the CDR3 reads TGTGCCAGTAGTGTGCAGGGCAACTATGGCTACACCTTC.

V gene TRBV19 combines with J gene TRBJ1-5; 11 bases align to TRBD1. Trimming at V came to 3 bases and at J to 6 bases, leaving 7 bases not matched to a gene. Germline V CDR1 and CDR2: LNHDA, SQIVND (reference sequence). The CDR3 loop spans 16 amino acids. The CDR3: CASSISSGQGGQPQHF. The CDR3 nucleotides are TGTGCCAGTAGTATCTCCTCGGGACAGGGGGGTCAGCCCCAGCATTTT.

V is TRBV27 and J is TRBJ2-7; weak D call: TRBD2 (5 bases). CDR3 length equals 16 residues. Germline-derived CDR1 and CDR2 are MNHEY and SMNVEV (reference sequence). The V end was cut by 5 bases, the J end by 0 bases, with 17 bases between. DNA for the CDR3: TGTGCCAGCAGTCCGGACTCCGCTCTTAGCTCCTACGAGCAGTACTTC. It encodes CASSPDSALSSYEQYF.

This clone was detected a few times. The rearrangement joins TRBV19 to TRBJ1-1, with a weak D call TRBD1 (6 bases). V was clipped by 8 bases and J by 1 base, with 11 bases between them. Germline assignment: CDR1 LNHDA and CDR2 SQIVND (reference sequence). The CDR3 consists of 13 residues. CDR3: CASRDTQNTEAFF. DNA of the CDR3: TGTGCCAGTCGGGACACTCAGAACACTGAAGCTTTCTTT.

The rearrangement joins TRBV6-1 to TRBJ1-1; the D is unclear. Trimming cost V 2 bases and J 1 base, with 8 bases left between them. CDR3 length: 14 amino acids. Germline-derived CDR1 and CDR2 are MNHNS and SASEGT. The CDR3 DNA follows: TGTGCCAGCAGTGAACCGTCAGAGAACACTGAAGCTTTCTTT. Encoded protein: CASSEPSENTEAFF.

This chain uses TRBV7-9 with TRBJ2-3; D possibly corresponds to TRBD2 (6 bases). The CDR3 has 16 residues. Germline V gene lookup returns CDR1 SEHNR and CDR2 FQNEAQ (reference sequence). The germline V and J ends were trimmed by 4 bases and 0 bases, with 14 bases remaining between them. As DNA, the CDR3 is TGTGCCAGCAGCTACCCAGCGGGTTCTAGCACAGATACGCAGTATTTT. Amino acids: CASSYPAGSSTDTQYF.

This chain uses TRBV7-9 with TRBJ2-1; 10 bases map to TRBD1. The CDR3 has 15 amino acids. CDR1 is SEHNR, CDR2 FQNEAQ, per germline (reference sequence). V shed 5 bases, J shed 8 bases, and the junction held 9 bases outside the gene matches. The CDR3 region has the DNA TGTGCCAGCAGCACCACGGACAGGGGGTGGGATGAGCAGTTCTTC. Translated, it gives CASSTTDRGWDEQFF.

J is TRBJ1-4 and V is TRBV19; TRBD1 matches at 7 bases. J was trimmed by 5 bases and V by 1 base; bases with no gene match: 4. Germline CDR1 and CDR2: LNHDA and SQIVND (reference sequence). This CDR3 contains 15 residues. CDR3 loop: CASSIGGDSNEKLFF. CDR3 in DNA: TGTGCCAGTAGTATAGGAGGGGACAGCAATGAAAAACTGTTTTTT.

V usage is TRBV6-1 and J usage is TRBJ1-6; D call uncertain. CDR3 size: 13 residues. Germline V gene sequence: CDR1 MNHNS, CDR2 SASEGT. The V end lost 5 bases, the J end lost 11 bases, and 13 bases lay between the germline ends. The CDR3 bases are TGTGCCAGCAGTTTTGGTATGGGCCCACCCCTCCACTTT. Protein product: CASSFGMGPPLHF.

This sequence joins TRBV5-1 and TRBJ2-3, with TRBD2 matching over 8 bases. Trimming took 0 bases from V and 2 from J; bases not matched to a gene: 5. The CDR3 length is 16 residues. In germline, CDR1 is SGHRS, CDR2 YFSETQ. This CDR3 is CASSLVVAGITDTQYF. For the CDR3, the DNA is TGCGCCAGCAGCTTGGTAGTAGCGGGAATCACAGATACGCAGTATTTT.

CDR3 region: CASSFMTGTTDTQYF. CDR3 nucleotide sequence: TGTGCCAGCAGCTTTATGACAGGGACCACAGATACGCAGTATTTT. V gene TRBV7-9 combines with J gene TRBJ2-3; TRBD1 matches 7 bases. CDR1 SEHNR and CDR2 FQNEAQ come from the germline V gene (reference sequence). This CDR3 is built from 15 residues. After removal of 3 bases from V and 2 bases from J, the junction contained 5 bases not matched to a gene.